This T cell receptor (beta chain) was identified in a study of blood T cell repertoires in COVID-19. The length of the CDR3 is 15 residues. Germline V lookup: CDR1 SGHNT, CDR2 YYREEE (reference sequence). V dropped 1 base and J dropped 3 bases, with 13 bases sitting between them. Libraries were prepared by immunoSEQ multiplex PCR; TCRdb keeps only in-frame clonotypes and omits some of them. The sample shows under 300,000 clones, under 90% of them seen only once. The sequenced sample consisted of peripheral blood. The clonotype was recovered from a woman aged 60-70 years with active or convalescent COVID-19. The genes are TRBV5-4 and TRBJ1-2, with D uncertain. This CDR3 is CASSLSPRGDYGYTF. CDR3 in DNA: TGTGCCAGCAGCTTGTCACCACGAGGCGACTATGGCTACACCTTC. The complete variable domain, with remaining parts taken from reference TRBV5-4 and TRBJ1-2, reads ETGVTQSPTHLIKTRGQQVTLRCSSQSGHNTVSWYQQALGQGPQFIFQYYREEENGRGNFPPRFSGLQFPNYSSELNVNALELDDSALYLCASSLSPRGDYGYTFGSGTRLTVV.